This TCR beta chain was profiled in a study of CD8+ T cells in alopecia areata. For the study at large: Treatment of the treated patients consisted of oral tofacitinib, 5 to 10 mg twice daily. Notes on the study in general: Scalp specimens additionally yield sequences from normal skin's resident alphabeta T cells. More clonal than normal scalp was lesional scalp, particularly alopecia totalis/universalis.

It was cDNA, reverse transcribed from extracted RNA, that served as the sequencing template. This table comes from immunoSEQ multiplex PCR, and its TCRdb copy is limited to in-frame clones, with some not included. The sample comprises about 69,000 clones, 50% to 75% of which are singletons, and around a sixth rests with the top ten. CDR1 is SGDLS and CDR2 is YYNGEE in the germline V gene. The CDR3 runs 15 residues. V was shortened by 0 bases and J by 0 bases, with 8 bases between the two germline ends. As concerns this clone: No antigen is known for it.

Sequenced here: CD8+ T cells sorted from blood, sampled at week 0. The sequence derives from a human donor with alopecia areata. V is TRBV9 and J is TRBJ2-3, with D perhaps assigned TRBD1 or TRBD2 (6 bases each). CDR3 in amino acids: CASSVEGGSTDTQYF. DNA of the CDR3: TGTGCCAGCAGCGTAGAGGGGGGAAGCACAGATACGCAGTATTTT. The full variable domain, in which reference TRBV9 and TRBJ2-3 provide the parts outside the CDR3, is DSGVTQTPKHLITATGQRVTLRCSPRSGDLSVYWYQQSLDQGLQFLIQYYNGEERAKGNILERFSAQQFPDLHSELNLSSLELGDSALYFCASSVEGGSTDTQYFGPGTRLTVL.